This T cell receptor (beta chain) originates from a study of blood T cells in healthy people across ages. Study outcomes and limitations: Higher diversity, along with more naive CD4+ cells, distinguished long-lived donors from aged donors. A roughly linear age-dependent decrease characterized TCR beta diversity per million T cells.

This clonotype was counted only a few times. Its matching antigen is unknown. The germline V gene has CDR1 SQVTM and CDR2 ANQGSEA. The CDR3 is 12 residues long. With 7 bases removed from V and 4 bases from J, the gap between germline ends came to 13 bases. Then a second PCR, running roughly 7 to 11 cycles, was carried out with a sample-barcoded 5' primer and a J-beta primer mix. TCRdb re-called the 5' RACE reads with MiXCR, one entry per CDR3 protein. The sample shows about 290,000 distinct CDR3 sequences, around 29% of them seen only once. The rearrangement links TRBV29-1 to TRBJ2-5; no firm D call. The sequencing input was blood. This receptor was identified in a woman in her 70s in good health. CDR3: CSGSPIPETQYF. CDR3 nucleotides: TGCAGCGGAAGTCCCATCCCAGAGACCCAGTACTTC.